Listed below are T cell receptor beta chains from one sample, sequenced in a study of shared clonotypes between healthy human individuals. Sequencing was performed with immunoSEQ multiplex PCR; in TCRdb, only in-frame clones are kept and a portion is missing. The sample holds approximately 2,000,000 clones, 85% to 95% seen once. Sample: naive CD4+ T cells from PBMCs. The receptors stem from a young man in good health. Some clones in this sample may be carry-over from other donors' samples. Each CDR3 is given with its conserved first and last residue. The D gene is left open where the match is weak. Some rows mark clone size as missing; the rest say once, few, many or name a class of expanded clone.

D,V,J,size,CDR3,DNA
-,TRBV5-1,TRBJ1-4,-,CASSHDSPNDGKLFF,TGCGCCAGCAGCCACGACAGCCCAAATGATGGAAAACTGTTTTTT
TRBD1,TRBV7-9,TRBJ2-7,-,CASSSGTAEQYF,TGTGCCAGCAGCTCGGGGACAGCCGAGCAGTACTTC
TRBD2,TRBV4-3,TRBJ2-7,-,CASSLGLAGGPAYEQYF,TGCGCCAGCAGCCTTGGACTAGCGGGAGGGCCGGCCTACGAGCAGTACTTC
-,TRBV27,TRBJ2-2,-,CASSHRTISAGELFF,TGTGCCAGCAGTCACCGGACAATTTCGGCCGGGGAGCTGTTTTTT
-,TRBV27,TRBJ1-2,-,CASSLRARGSGYTF,TGTGCCAGCAGCTTAAGGGCCCGGGGCTCTGGCTACACCTTC
TRBD2,TRBV28,TRBJ2-1,-,CASSQAGANNNEQFF,TGTGCCAGCAGCCAAGCGGGAGCTAACAACAATGAGCAGTTCTTC
-,TRBV9,TRBJ2-5,-,CASSGRQGGIETQYF,TGTGCCAGCAGCGGACGGCAGGGAGGAATCGAGACCCAGTACTTC
-,TRBV6-1,TRBJ2-5,-,CATQWTRYQETQYF,TGTGCCACACAATGGACAAGGTACCAAGAGACCCAGTACTTC
-,TRBV18,TRBJ1-1,-,CASSQQNREAFF,TGTGCCAGCTCACAACAGAACCGTGAAGCTTTCTTT
TRBD1,TRBV6-4,TRBJ2-7,-,CASSVVAGGPYEQYF,TGTGCCAGCAGTGTGGTAGCAGGGGGACCCTACGAGCAGTACTTC
TRBD2,TRBV19,TRBJ2-1,-,CASRSSGTSYNEQFF,TGTGCCAGTAGAAGTAGCGGGACGTCCTACAATGAGCAGTTCTTC
-,TRBV27,TRBJ2-1,-,CASSSTWETLYNEQFF,TGTGCCAGCAGCTCGACCTGGGAGACCCTTTACAATGAGCAGTTCTTC
-,TRBV28,TRBJ2-7,-,CACFQGTANEQYF,TGTGCCTGCTTCCAGGGAACCGCCAACGAGCAGTACTTC
-,TRBV27,TRBJ2-1,-,CASSLFSDDRTFPSSQFF,TGTGCCAGCAGTTTGTTTTCGGACGACCGAACTTTTCCAAGTTCGCAGTTCTTC
-,TRBV6-6,TRBJ1-5,once,CASSSGGPQHF,TGTGCCAGCAGTTCCGGGGGGCCCCAGCATTTT
-,TRBV7-9,TRBJ1-2,-,CASSLGSGANYGYTF,TGTGCCAGCAGCTTAGGATCCGGGGCCAACTATGGCTACACCTTC
-,TRBV7-9,TRBJ2-1,-,CASSLQFRFAGTGHNEQFF,TGTGCCAGCAGCTTACAGTTTAGGTTCGCCGGGACTGGACACAATGAGCAGTTCTTC
-,TRBV5-1,TRBJ2-3,-,CASSVQGGPDTQYF,TGCGCCAGCAGCGTGCAAGGGGGTCCAGATACGCAGTATTTT
-,TRBV5-1,TRBJ1-3,-,CASSLEGRGNTIYF,TGCGCCAGCAGCTTGGAGGGCCGTGGAAACACCATATATTTT
TRBD1,TRBV6-1,TRBJ1-2,-,CASSDRTGGGYGYTF,TGTGCCAGCAGCGACCGGACAGGGGGCGGCTATGGCTACACCTTC
-,TRBV5-1,TRBJ2-7,-,CASSSQGHEQYF,TGCGCCAGCAGCTCACAGGGTCACGAGCAGTACTTC
TRBD2,TRBV28,TRBJ2-5,-,CASRRGGRETQYF,TGTGCCAGCCGACGGGGGGGGCGGGAGACCCAGTACTTC
-,TRBV6-5,TRBJ1-1,-,CASSTVRPAEAFF,TGTGCCAGCAGCACGGTGAGGCCAGCTGAAGCTTTCTTT